These 10 T cell receptor beta chains share one sample of origin, sequenced in a study of shared clonotypes between healthy human individuals. The table came from immunoSEQ multiplex PCR; TCRdb's copy has only in-frame clones and leaves some out. Of about 2,500,000 clones in the sample, approximately 90% were seen once. The sample consisted of naive CD4+ T cells sorted from blood. This sample's subset: CD45RA+ positively selected. These receptor sequences come from a man aged 18 to 29 in good health.

This clone was seen a few times. V and J are TRBV27 and TRBJ1-6; D uncertain. Trimming pared 3 bases from V and 5 bases from J, leaving 8 bases between. In germline, CDR1 is MNHEY, CDR2 SMNVEV (reference sequence). The CDR3 totals 14 residues. The CDR3 DNA is TGTGCCAGCAGTTTCCGGGGAAATAATTCACCCCTCCACTTT. Translation gives CASSFRGNNSPLHF.

A word on this clone: The same CDR3 also results from other DNA sequences found in this sample. V usage is TRBV9 and J usage is TRBJ2-3; D is uncertain. CDR1 SGDLS and CDR2 YYNGEE come from the germline V gene. Deletions cut 3 bases from V and 0 bases from J, with 5 bases between. This CDR3 has 13 amino acids. CDR3 loop: CASSAGSTDTQYF. CDR3 DNA sequence: TGTGCCAGCAGCGCGGGTAGCACAGATACGCAGTATTTT. The entire variable domain, with the rest obtained from reference TRBV9 and TRBJ2-3, is as follows: DSGVTQTPKHLITATGQRVTLRCSPRSGDLSVYWYQQSLDQGLQFLIQYYNGEERAKGNILERFSAQQFPDLHSELNLSSLELGDSALYFCASSAGSTDTQYFGPGTRLTVL.

The chain is built from TRBV7-8 and TRBJ2-7; 9 nucleotides match TRBD1. From germline, CDR1 is SGHVS and CDR2 FQNEAQ. With 4 bases clipped from V and 0 bases from J, the junction kept 10 bases outside the gene matches. The CDR3 spans 17 residues. The CDR3 protein is CASSSQPGTGFSYEQYF. In DNA form, the CDR3 reads TGTGCCAGCAGCTCCCAACCCGGGACAGGGTTCTCCTACGAGCAGTACTTC.

This chain links TRBV2 with TRBJ1-1, with unresolved D. Germline assignment: CDR1 SNHLY and CDR2 FYNNEI. Trimming took off 2 bases at V and 5 bases at J, with 3 bases between the two ends. The CDR3 is 11 amino acids. The CDR3 reads CASSEWTEAFF. In DNA form, the CDR3 reads TGTGCCAGCAGTGAATGGACTGAAGCTTTCTTT.

This chain's CDR3 is CASSWTGAYGYTF. In nucleotides, the CDR3 is TGTGCCAGCAGCTGGACAGGGGCCTATGGCTACACCTTC. The chain joins TRBV6-5 to TRBJ1-2; 9 bases are a match to TRBD1. The J segment lost 4 bases and the V segment lost 6 bases, leaving 3 bases of the junction unmatched. This CDR3 spans 13 amino acids. Germline V gene sequence: CDR1 MNHEY, CDR2 SVGAGI.

With regard to this clone: Other DNA sequences within the sample encode an identical CDR3. V and J are TRBV5-4 and TRBJ2-2; D tentatively reads TRBD1 or TRBD2 (5 bases each). The CDR3 length is 15 residues. Per germline, CDR1 SGHNT and CDR2 YYREEE (reference sequence). Trimming stripped 4 bases from V and 1 base from J, with 11 bases between. CDR3 loop: CASSLRDRNTGELFF. DNA of the CDR3: TGTGCCAGCAGCCTCCGGGACCGGAACACCGGGGAGCTGTTTTTT.

The chain is built from TRBV1 and TRBJ2-7; TRBD2 was called by the table and not checked on the DNA. TRBV1 is annotated as a pseudogene. The CDR3 extends over 17 amino acids. The CDR3 DNA reads as TGCACCAGCAGCCAAGAACGGCGGGGCAAGATCCCCTACGAGCAGTACTTC. Residues: CTSSQERRGKIPYEQYF.

The chain recombines TRBV5-1 with TRBJ2-2; 12 bases match TRBD1. Germline CDR1 SGHRS, CDR2 YFSETQ. The ends lost 4 bases at V and 6 bases at J; junction bases unmatched: 10. CDR3 length: 17 amino acids. The CDR3 reads CASSRGPGTGGSGELFF. The DNA for the CDR3 is TGCGCCAGCAGCCGGGGTCCAGGGACAGGGGGCTCCGGGGAGCTGTTTTTT. The full variable domain, in which reference TRBV5-1 and TRBJ2-2 provide the parts outside the CDR3, is KAGVTQTPRYLIKTRGQQVTLSCSPISGHRSVSWYQQTPGQGLQFLFEYFSETQRNKGNFPGRFSGRQFSNSRSEMNVSTLELGDSALYLCASSRGPGTGGSGELFFGEGSRLTVL.

V is TRBV4-1 and J is TRBJ2-5, with D maybe TRBD1 (5 bases). Germline V gene sequence: CDR1 MGHRA, CDR2 YSYEKL. The CDR3 totals 16 residues. Trimming took off 0 bases at V and 3 bases at J, with 14 bases between the two ends. CDR3: CASSQDGITTEETQYF. As DNA, the CDR3 is TGCGCCAGCAGCCAAGATGGGATCACGACAGAAGAGACCCAGTACTTC.

The chain is built from TRBV29-1 and TRBJ1-4; no clear D gene. Germline loops: CDR1 SQVTM, CDR2 ANQGSEA. CDR3 length equals 15 residues. V gave up 4 bases and J gave up 0 bases, with 12 bases separating them. CDR3: CSVVPGSATNEKLFF. The CDR3 DNA sequence: TGCAGCGTTGTACCCGGTTCTGCAACTAATGAAAAACTGTTTTTT.